Below are 12 T cell receptor beta chains sequenced from a single sample in a study of T cell changes during pregnancy in multiple sclerosis. Profiled with immunoSEQ multiplex PCR; TCRdb holds only in-frame clones, not every one. There are some 49,000 clones in the sample; more than 85% occur only once, and 5.5% to 7.5% lies in the top ten. Sequenced material: CD8+ T cells from peripheral blood mononuclear cells, taken in the first trimester of pregnancy. All receptors come from a female donor with multiple sclerosis, enrolled in a pregnancy study.

The CDR3 spells CASGLWSREGTDTQYF. The CDR3 region has the DNA TGTGCTAGTGGTTTGTGGTCCAGGGAAGGCACAGATACGCAGTATTTT. The chain couples TRBV12-5 to TRBJ2-3, with D maybe TRBD1 (5 bases). CDR1 LGHNT and CDR2 FRNRAP come from the germline V gene. Trimming pared 2 bases from V and 1 base from J, leaving 13 bases between. The CDR3 is 16 residues long. Together with reference TRBV12-5 and TRBJ2-3, the CDR3 gives the full variable domain: DARVTQTPRHKVTEMGQEVTMRCQPILGHNTVFWYRQTMMQGLELLAYFRNRAPLDDSGMPKDRFSAEMPDATLATLKIQPSEPRDSAVYFCASGLWSREGTDTQYFGPGTRLTVL.

V usage is TRBV25-1 and J usage is TRBJ2-1; tentative D call: TRBD2 (6 bases). With 1 base removed from V and 0 bases from J, the gap between germline ends came to 10 bases. This CDR3 contains 16 residues. The germline CDR1 and CDR2 sequences are MGHDK and SYGVNS. CDR3 sequence reads: CASSEFSGLSYNEQFF. The CDR3 nucleotides read TGTGCCAGCAGTGAATTTAGCGGCCTCTCCTACAATGAGCAGTTCTTC.

The genes are TRBV6-5 and TRBJ1-5; no reliable D call. V was clipped by 6 bases and J by 0 bases, with 12 bases between them. The length of the CDR3 is 15 residues. CDR1 and CDR2 (germline): MNHEY, SVGAGI. CDR3 sequence: CASSPNSHSNQPQHF. The CDR3, as DNA: TGTGCCAGCAGCCCTAATTCCCATAGCAATCAGCCCCAGCATTTT.

V usage is TRBV27 and J usage is TRBJ2-2, with 7 bases matching TRBD2. The J segment lost 1 base and the V segment lost 8 bases, leaving 4 bases of the junction unmatched. CDR3 length equals 14 residues. Germline V CDR1 and CDR2: MNHEY, SMNVEV (reference sequence). CDR3 DNA: TGTGCCAGCTCCACGGGAGGGAACACCGGGGAGCTGTTTTTT. This sequence encodes CASSTGGNTGELFF.

The chain combines TRBV7-6 with TRBJ1-4, with D maybe TRBD1 (5 bases). From germline, CDR1 is SGHVS and CDR2 FNYEAQ. The ends were cut back, 5 bases at V and 6 bases at J, with 13 bases in the middle. The CDR3 consists of 14 residues. Here the CDR3 reads CASSLRWGDEKLFF. The CDR3 DNA reads TGTGCCAGCAGCCTTAGATGGGGGGATGAAAAACTGTTTTTT.

The chain employs TRBV2 and TRBJ2-3, with D uncertain. This CDR3 has 16 residues. Germline V lookup: CDR1 SNHLY, CDR2 FYNNEI. V shed 2 bases and J shed 2 bases, with 14 bases lying between them. The chain's CDR3 is CASSETEVDSTDTQYF. CDR3 nucleotides: TGTGCCAGCAGTGAAACCGAGGTGGATTCCACAGATACGCAGTATTTT.

The V gene is TRBV2, the J gene TRBJ2-5; the D is unclear. V lost 2 bases and J lost 3, with 7 bases in between. Germline assignment: CDR1 SNHLY and CDR2 FYNNEI. The CDR3 totals 13 residues. Written as DNA, the CDR3 is TGTGCCAGCAGTGAAATCAGGAAAGAGACCCAGTACTTC. Its translation: CASSEIRKETQYF.

The rearrangement joins TRBV7-9 to TRBJ2-7; D might be TRBD1 (6 bases). Germline V CDR1 and CDR2: SEHNR, FQNEAQ (reference sequence). The CDR3 is made up of 13 amino acids. V lost 8 bases, J lost 6 bases, and 17 bases lay in between. This CDR3 reads CASLPRDTGEQYF. The CDR3 nucleotides are TGTGCCAGCCTCCCCCGGGACACCGGCGAGCAGTACTTC.

J is TRBJ2-7 and V is TRBV19, with 7 bases aligning to TRBD1. This CDR3 comprises 13 residues. The junction had 4 bases not matched to a gene; V was cut back by 3 bases and J by 5 bases. CDR1 LNHDA and CDR2 SQIVND come from the germline V gene (reference sequence). The CDR3 DNA is TGTGCCAGTAGTATGATAACAGGGGACGAGCAGTACTTC. Protein product: CASSMITGDEQYF.

V usage is TRBV9 and J usage is TRBJ2-2; 7 positions agree with TRBD1. CDR1 SGDLS and CDR2 YYNGEE come from the germline V gene. V lost 2 bases, J lost 6 bases, and 7 bases stayed unmatched. The CDR3 runs 15 residues. The CDR3 DNA reads as TGTGCCAGCAGCGTGGGTACAGGGGTCGCCGGGGAGCTGTTTTTT. Its translation is CASSVGTGVAGELFF.

The chain carries TRBV7-3 and TRBJ2-2; 9 nucleotides align to TRBD2. The CDR3 consists of 17 residues. J was trimmed by 4 bases and V by 5 bases; bases with no gene match: 11. Germline V lookup: CDR1 SGHTA, CDR2 FQGTGA. In DNA form, the CDR3 reads TGTGCCAGCAGCCCTTTAGGGACTAGCAGCCCCACCGGGGAGCTGTTTTTT. It specifies CASSPLGTSSPTGELFF. Combining the CDR3 with reference TRBV7-3 and TRBJ2-2 gives the whole variable domain GAGVSQTPSNKVTEKGKYVELRCDPISGHTALYWYRQSLGQGPEFLIYFQGTGAADDSGLPNDRFFAVRPEGSVSTLKIQRTERGDSAVYLCASSPLGTSSPTGELFFGEGSRLTVL.

This clone appeared once. The chain uses TRBV7-3 and TRBJ2-1; D possibly corresponds to TRBD1 (7 bases). The V end lost 4 bases, the J end lost 10 bases, and 11 bases lay between the germline ends. The CDR3 is 12 residues long. Germline CDR1 is SGHTA and CDR2 is FQGTGA. The DNA for the CDR3 is TGTGCCAGCAGCTCAGGGGGGAGGGAGCAGTTCTTC. The encoded protein is CASSSGGREQFF.